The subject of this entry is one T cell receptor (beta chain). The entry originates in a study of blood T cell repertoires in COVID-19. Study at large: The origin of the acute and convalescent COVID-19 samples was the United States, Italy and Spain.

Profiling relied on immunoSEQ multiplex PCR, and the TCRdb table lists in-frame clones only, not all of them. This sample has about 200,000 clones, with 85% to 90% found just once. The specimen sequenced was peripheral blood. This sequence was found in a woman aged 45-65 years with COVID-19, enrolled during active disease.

The CDR3 here is CASSPSPTNEKLFF. The CDR3 DNA reads TGTGCCAGCTCACCCTCTCCTACTAATGAAAAACTGTTTTTT. J is TRBJ1-4 and V is TRBV18; no definite D call. The germline V gene encodes CDR1 KGHSH and CDR2 LQKENI. The V gene lost 3 bases and the J gene lost 2 bases, with 7 bases spanning the gap. CDR3 length equals 14 residues.